This record looks at one T cell receptor beta chain sequence and its context. The source of the sample is a study of cytomegalovirus exposure and HLA in healthy donors. Nominally healthy donors provided the samples, though records likely missed some immune exposures. This CDR3 is 15 amino acids long. The ends lost 6 bases at V and 3 bases at J; junction bases unmatched: 5. Looked up from germline, CDR1 is WSHSY and CDR2 is SAAADI. In the PCR, 60 Vbeta and 13 Jbeta primers were used. Profiling relied on immunoSEQ multiplex PCR, and the TCRdb table lists in-frame clones only, not all of them. Among roughly 140,000 clones listed, over 70% were seen once.

J is TRBJ2-2 and V is TRBV10-2, with 9 positions matching TRBD2. The clonotype comes from a male donor in good health and CMV-seronegative. Sequenced sample: PBMCs. The CDR3 DNA follows: TGCGCCAGCAGGCCGGGACTAGCTTACACCGGGGAGCTGTTTTTT. This gives the protein CASRPGLAYTGELFF.